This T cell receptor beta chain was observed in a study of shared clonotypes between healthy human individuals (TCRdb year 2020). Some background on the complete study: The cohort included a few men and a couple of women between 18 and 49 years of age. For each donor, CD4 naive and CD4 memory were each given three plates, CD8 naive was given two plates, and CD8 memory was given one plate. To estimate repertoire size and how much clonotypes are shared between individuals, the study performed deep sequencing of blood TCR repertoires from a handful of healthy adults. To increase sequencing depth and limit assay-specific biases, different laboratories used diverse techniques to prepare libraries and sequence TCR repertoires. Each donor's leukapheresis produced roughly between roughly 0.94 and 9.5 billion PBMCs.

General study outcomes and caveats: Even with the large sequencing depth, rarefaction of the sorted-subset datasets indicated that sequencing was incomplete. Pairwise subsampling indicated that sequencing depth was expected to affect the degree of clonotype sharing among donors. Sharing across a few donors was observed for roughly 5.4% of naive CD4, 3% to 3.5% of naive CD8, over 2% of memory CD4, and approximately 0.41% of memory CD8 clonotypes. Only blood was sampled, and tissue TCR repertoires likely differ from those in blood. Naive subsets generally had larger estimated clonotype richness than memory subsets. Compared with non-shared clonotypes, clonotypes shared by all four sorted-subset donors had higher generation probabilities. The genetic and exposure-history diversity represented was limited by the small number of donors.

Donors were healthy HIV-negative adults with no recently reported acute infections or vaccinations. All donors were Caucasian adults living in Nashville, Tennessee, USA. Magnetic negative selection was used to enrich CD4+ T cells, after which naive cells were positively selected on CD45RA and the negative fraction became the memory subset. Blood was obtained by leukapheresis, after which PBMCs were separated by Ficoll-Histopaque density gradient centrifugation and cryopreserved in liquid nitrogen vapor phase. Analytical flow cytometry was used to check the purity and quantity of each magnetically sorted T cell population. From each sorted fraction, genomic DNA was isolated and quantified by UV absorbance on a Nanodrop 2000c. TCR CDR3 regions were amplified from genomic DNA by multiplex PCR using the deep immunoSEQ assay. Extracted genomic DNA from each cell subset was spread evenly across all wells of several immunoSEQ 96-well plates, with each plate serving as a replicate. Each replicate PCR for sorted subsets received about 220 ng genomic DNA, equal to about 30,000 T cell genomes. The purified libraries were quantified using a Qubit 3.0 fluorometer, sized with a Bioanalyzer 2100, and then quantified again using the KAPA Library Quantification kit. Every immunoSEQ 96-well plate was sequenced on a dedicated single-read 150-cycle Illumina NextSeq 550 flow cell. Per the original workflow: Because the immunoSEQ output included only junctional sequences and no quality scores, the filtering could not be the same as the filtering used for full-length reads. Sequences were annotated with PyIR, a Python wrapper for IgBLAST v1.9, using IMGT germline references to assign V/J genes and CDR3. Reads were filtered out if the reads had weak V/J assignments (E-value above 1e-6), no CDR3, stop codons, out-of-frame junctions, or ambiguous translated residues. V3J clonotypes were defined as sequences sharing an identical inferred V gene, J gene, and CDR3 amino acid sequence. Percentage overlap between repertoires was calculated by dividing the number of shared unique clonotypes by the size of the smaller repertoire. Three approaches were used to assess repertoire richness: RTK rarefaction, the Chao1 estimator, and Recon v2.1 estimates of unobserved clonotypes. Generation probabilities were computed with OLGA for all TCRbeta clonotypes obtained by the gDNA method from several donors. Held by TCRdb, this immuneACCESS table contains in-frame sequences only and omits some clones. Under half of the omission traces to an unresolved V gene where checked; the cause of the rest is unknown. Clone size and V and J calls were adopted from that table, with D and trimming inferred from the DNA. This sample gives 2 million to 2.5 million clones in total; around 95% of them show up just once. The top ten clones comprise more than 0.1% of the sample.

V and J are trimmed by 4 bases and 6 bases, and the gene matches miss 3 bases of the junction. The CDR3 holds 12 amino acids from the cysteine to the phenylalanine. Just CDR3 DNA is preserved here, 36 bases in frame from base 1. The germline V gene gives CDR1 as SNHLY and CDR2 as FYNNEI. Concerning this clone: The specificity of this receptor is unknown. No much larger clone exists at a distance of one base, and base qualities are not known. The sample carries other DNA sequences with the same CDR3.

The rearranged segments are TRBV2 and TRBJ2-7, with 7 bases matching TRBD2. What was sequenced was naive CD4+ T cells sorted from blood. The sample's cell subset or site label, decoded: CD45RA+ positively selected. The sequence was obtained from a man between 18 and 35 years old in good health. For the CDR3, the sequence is CASSVGGGEQYF. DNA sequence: TGTGCCAGCAGTGTCGGCGGGGGCGAGCAGTACTTC.